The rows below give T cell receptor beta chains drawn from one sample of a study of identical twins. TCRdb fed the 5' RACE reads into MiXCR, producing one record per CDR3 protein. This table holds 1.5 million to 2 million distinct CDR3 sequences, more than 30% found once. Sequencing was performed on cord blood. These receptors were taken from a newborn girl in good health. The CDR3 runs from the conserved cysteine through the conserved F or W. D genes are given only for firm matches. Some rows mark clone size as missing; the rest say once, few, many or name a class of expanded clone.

cdr3_aa: CASSPTPLNYGYTF
cdr3_nt: TGTGCCAGCAGCCCTACTCCTTTAAACTATGGCTACACCTTC
clone_size: NA
v_call: TRBV9
j_call: TRBJ1-2
d_call: NA

cdr3_aa: CASRRTGMGDNSPLHF
cdr3_nt: TGTGCCAGCAGGCGGACAGGGATGGGCGATAATTCACCCCTCCACTTT
clone_size: NA
v_call: TRBV13
j_call: TRBJ1-6
d_call: TRBD1

cdr3_aa: CASSLDTVGLLGGYTF
cdr3_nt: TGTGCCAGCAGCTTAGATACGGTCGGCTTGCTGGGTGGCTACACCTTC
clone_size: few
v_call: TRBV7-2
j_call: TRBJ1-2
d_call: NA

cdr3_aa: CSARAGGTADTQYF
cdr3_nt: TGCAGTGCTAGGGCGGGAGGAACGGCAGATACGCAGTATTTT
clone_size: NA
v_call: TRBV20-1
j_call: TRBJ2-3
d_call: TRBD2

cdr3_aa: CASTGGSGETQYF
cdr3_nt: TGCGCCAGCACTGGAGGTTCTGGAGAGACCCAGTACTTC
clone_size: few
v_call: TRBV10-1
j_call: TRBJ2-5
d_call: NA

cdr3_aa: CASSRNRASKAFF
cdr3_nt: TGTGCCAGCAGTCGTAACAGGGCTTCTAAAGCTTTCTTT
clone_size: once
v_call: TRBV12-3/TRBV12-4
j_call: TRBJ1-1
d_call: NA

cdr3_aa: CVSSLTQGRTDTQYF
cdr3_nt: TGTGTCAGCAGTCTGACACAGGGTCGGACAGATACGCAGTATTTT
clone_size: NA
v_call: TRBV28
j_call: TRBJ2-3
d_call: NA

cdr3_aa: CASSKGTGAEKLFF
cdr3_nt: TGTGCCAGCAGCAAAGGTACAGGGGCTGAAAAACTGTTTTTT
clone_size: few
v_call: TRBV21-1
j_call: TRBJ1-4
d_call: NA

cdr3_aa: CASRALLEGGTEAFF
cdr3_nt: TGTGCCAGCAGGGCCTTACTAGAGGGAGGCACTGAAGCTTTCTTT
clone_size: NA
v_call: TRBV6-2/TRBV6-3
j_call: TRBJ1-1
d_call: NA

cdr3_aa: CASSSGSSSYEQYF
cdr3_nt: TGTGCCAGCAGTAGCGGGAGTTCCTCCTACGAGCAGTACTTC
clone_size: many
v_call: TRBV12-3/TRBV12-4
j_call: TRBJ2-7
d_call: TRBD2

cdr3_aa: CASSQVGQGGTEAFF
cdr3_nt: TGTGCCAGCAGCCAAGTGGGACAGGGTGGGACTGAAGCTTTCTTT
clone_size: few
v_call: TRBV4-2
j_call: TRBJ1-1
d_call: TRBD1

cdr3_aa: CASSYEGTSYVQYF
cdr3_nt: TGCGCCAGCAGCTATGAGGGGACCTCCTACGTGCAGTACTTC
clone_size: NA
v_call: TRBV5-1
j_call: TRBJ2-4
d_call: NA

cdr3_aa: CASSPYKDTEAFF
cdr3_nt: TGTGCCAGCAGCCCCTACAAGGACACTGAAGCTTTCTTT
clone_size: NA
v_call: TRBV12-3/TRBV12-4
j_call: TRBJ1-1
d_call: NA

cdr3_aa: CASVFNPGQAPNEQYF
cdr3_nt: TGTGCCAGCGTCTTCAATCCGGGACAAGCCCCTAATGAGCAGTACTTC
clone_size: NA
v_call: TRBV7-2
j_call: TRBJ2-5
d_call: NA

cdr3_aa: CASSRTPNSNQPQHF
cdr3_nt: TGTGCCAGCAGTAGGACGCCGAATAGCAATCAGCCCCAGCATTTT
clone_size: few
v_call: TRBV6-1
j_call: TRBJ1-5
d_call: NA

cdr3_aa: CASSPVYSGANVLTF
cdr3_nt: TGTGCCAGCAGCCCAGTGTACTCTGGGGCCAACGTCCTGACTTTC
clone_size: NA
v_call: TRBV5-5
j_call: TRBJ2-6
d_call: NA

cdr3_aa: CASSFRSGTGGEYTQYF
cdr3_nt: TGTGCCAGCAGCTTCCGGAGTGGGACAGGGGGCGAATATACGCAGTATTTT
clone_size: few
v_call: TRBV9
j_call: TRBJ2-3
d_call: TRBD1

cdr3_aa: CASSSYPGRERYNEQFF
cdr3_nt: TGTGCCAGCAGCAGCTACCCGGGGCGGGAACGATACAATGAGCAGTTCTTC
clone_size: NA
v_call: TRBV12-3/TRBV12-4
j_call: TRBJ2-1
d_call: NA

cdr3_aa: CASSSTGGSKNIQYF
cdr3_nt: TGTGCCAGCAGCTCCACAGGGGGGTCCAAAAACATTCAGTACTTC
clone_size: NA
v_call: TRBV5-8
j_call: TRBJ2-4
d_call: TRBD1

cdr3_aa: CSVFDSSNEQFF
cdr3_nt: TGCAGCGTCTTCGACAGTTCCAATGAGCAGTTCTTC
clone_size: NA
v_call: TRBV29-1
j_call: TRBJ2-1
d_call: NA

cdr3_aa: CASSQWTGSDTQYF
cdr3_nt: TGTGCCAGCAGCCAATGGACAGGGTCAGATACGCAGTATTTT
clone_size: NA
v_call: TRBV4-2
j_call: TRBJ2-3
d_call: TRBD1

cdr3_aa: CASSSNSPLHF
cdr3_nt: TGTGCCAGCAGTTCTAATTCACCCCTCCACTTT
clone_size: many
v_call: TRBV28
j_call: TRBJ1-6
d_call: NA

cdr3_aa: CASTRDGSNQPQHF
cdr3_nt: TGTGCCAGCACCAGAGACGGTAGCAATCAGCCCCAGCATTTT
clone_size: NA
v_call: TRBV12-3/TRBV12-4
j_call: TRBJ1-5
d_call: NA

cdr3_aa: CASSPEVTALGYTF
cdr3_nt: TGTGCCAGCAGTCCGGAGGTTACGGCCCTTGGCTACACCTTC
clone_size: NA
v_call: TRBV12-3/TRBV12-4
j_call: TRBJ1-2
d_call: NA

cdr3_aa: CSAMIRGAVKNIQYF
cdr3_nt: TGCAGTGCTATGATCCGGGGGGCTGTCAAAAACATTCAGTACTTC
clone_size: few
v_call: TRBV20-1
j_call: TRBJ2-4
d_call: NA

cdr3_aa: CASSPEGSLAYGYTF
cdr3_nt: TGTGCCAGCAGTCCCGAAGGATCCTTGGCCTATGGCTACACCTTC
clone_size: few
v_call: TRBV28
j_call: TRBJ1-2
d_call: NA

cdr3_aa: CASSLARGSILYEQYF
cdr3_nt: TGTGCCAGCAGTTTAGCCCGGGGCAGCATCCTCTACGAGCAGTACTTC
clone_size: few
v_call: TRBV27
j_call: TRBJ2-7
d_call: NA

cdr3_aa: CASSLMTGGANTGELFF
cdr3_nt: TGCGCCAGCAGCTTGATGACAGGGGGCGCGAACACCGGGGAGCTGTTTTTT
clone_size: NA
v_call: TRBV5-1
j_call: TRBJ2-2
d_call: TRBD1

cdr3_aa: CASSQGGTGTSPLHF
cdr3_nt: TGTGCCAGCAGCCAAGGAGGGACAGGAACCTCACCCCTCCACTTT
clone_size: few
v_call: TRBV14
j_call: TRBJ1-6
d_call: TRBD1

cdr3_aa: CASRRTSGFEGYGYTF
cdr3_nt: TGTGCCAGCAGACGAACGTCGGGATTCGAAGGATATGGCTACACCTTC
clone_size: NA
v_call: TRBV6-1
j_call: TRBJ1-2
d_call: NA

cdr3_aa: CASSSSGNTEAFF
cdr3_nt: TGTGCCAGCAGTTCCTCGGGGAACACTGAAGCTTTCTTT
clone_size: many
v_call: TRBV6-2/TRBV6-3
j_call: TRBJ1-1
d_call: NA

cdr3_aa: CATSLGTGTYNEQFF
cdr3_nt: TGTGCCACCAGTCTAGGTACCGGGACCTACAATGAGCAGTTCTTC
clone_size: NA
v_call: TRBV24-1
j_call: TRBJ2-1
d_call: NA

cdr3_aa: CAWSPVRNEQFF
cdr3_nt: TGTGCCTGGAGTCCCGTTCGGAATGAGCAGTTCTTC
clone_size: NA
v_call: TRBV30
j_call: TRBJ2-1
d_call: NA

cdr3_aa: CSALDRGSSEQFF
cdr3_nt: TGCAGTGCCCTGGACAGGGGATCGAGTGAGCAGTTCTTC
clone_size: few
v_call: TRBV20-1
j_call: TRBJ2-1
d_call: TRBD1